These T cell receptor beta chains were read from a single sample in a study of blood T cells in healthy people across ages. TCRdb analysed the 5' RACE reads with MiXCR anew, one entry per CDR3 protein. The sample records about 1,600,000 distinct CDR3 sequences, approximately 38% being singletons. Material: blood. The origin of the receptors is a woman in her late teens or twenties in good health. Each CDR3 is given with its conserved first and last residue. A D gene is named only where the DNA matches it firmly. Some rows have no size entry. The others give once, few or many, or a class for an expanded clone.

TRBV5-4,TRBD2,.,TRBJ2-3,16,TGTGCCAGCAGACAGGGACTAGCGGGTTTCACAGATACGCAGTATTTT,CASRQGLAGFTDTQYF
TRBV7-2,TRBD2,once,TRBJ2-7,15,TGTGCCGGCAGCTTATCAAGGGACGGGACTAGCCCCGGGTACTTC,CAGSLSRDGTSPGYF
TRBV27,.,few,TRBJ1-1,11,TGTGCCAGCACCGAGCAGGGTCAAGCTTTCTTT,CASTEQGQAFF
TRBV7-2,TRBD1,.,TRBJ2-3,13,TGTGCCAGCAGAGGGGGCCCCACAGATACGCAGTATTTT,CASRGGPTDTQYF
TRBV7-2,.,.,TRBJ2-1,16,TGTGCCAGCAGCCCGTCGGTCGGCCGAGCCTACAATGAGCAGTTCTTC,CASSPSVGRAYNEQFF
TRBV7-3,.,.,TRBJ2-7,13,TGTGCCAGCAGCTCACCCGACAGTTACGAGCAGTACTTC,CASSSPDSYEQYF
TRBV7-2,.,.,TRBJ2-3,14,TGTGCCACCAAACGGGGGGCCGCTTCAGATAGGCAGTATTTT,CATKRGAASDRQYF
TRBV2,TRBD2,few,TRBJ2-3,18,TGTGCCAGCAGTGAAAGACTAGCGGGATCTACTAGCACAGATACGCAGTATTTT,CASSERLAGSTSTDTQYF
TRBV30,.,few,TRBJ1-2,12,TGTGCCTGGAGTGGGGCAGGGTATGGCTACACCTTC,CAWSGAGYGYTF
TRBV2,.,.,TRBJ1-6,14,TGTGCCAGCAGTGAAGCGCTTACGAATTCACCCCTCCACTTT,CASSEALTNSPLHF
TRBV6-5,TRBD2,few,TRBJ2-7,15,TGTGCCAGCAGTTACAGTGCGGGGGGCCGCTACGAGCAGTACTTC,CASSYSAGGRYEQYF
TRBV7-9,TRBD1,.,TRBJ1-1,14,TGTGCCAGCAGCCCCCTGGACAGGGACACTGAAGCTTTCTTT,CASSPLDRDTEAFF
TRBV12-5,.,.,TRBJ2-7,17,TGTGCTAGTGGTTTGGTACTATGGGAAGGGGTCCGCTACGAGCAGTACTTC,CASGLVLWEGVRYEQYF
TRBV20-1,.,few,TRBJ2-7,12,TGCAGTGCTTCTATCTCTTCCTACGAGCAGTACTTC,CSASISSYEQYF
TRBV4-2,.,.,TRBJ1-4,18,TGTGCCAGCAGCCAAGACGCGGTTGGGGCAGCCCTTAATGAAAAACTGTTTTTT,CASSQDAVGAALNEKLFF
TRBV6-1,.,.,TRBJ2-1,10,TGTGCCAGCAGTGCGCATGAGCAGTTCTTC,CASSAHEQFF
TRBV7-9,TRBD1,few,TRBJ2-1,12,TGTGCCACGGACAGGGTCGACAATGAGCAGTTCTTC,CATDRVDNEQFF
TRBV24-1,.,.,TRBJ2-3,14,TGTGCCACCAGGGAGTGGTCCAAATCAGATACGCAGTATTTT,CATREWSKSDTQYF
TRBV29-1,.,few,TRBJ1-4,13,TGCAGCGTTGGGGTAACACCCAGTGAAAAACTGTTTTTT,CSVGVTPSEKLFF
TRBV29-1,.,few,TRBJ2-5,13,TGCAGTGTGAGGCCCGGGCCCCAAGAGACCCAGTACTTC,CSVRPGPQETQYF
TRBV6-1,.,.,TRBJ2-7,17,TGTGCCAGCAGCCGAACTATCTCGAGACTAAGCTCCTACGAGCAGTACTTC,CASSRTISRLSSYEQYF
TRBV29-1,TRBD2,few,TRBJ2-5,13,TGCAGCGTTGAAATGACTAGCGGGGAGACCCAGTACTTC,CSVEMTSGETQYF
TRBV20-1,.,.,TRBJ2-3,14,TGCAGTGCTAGGGAGTGGCGGGATGCAGGTACGCAGTATTTT,CSAREWRDAGTQYF
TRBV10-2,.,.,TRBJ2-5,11,TGCGCCAGTATATTCGGGGAGACCCAGTACTTC,CASIFGETQYF
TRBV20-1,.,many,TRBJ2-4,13,TGCAGTGCGGGAGGCATATCCAAAAACATTCAGTACTTC,CSAGGISKNIQYF
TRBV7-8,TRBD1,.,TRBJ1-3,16,TGTGCCAGCAGTCCACCTGACAGGGTAGGAGGAAACACCATATATTTT,CASSPPDRVGGNTIYF
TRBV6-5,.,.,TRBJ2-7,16,TGTGCCAGCAGTTACTCGAATCCGACAGAAGCCTACGAGCAGTACTTC,CASSYSNPTEAYEQYF
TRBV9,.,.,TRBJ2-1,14,TGTGCCAGCAGCGCAGGGACTTCCTCCAATGAGCAGTTCTTC,CASSAGTSSNEQFF
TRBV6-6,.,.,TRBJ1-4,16,TGTGCCAGCAGTCGTAGGGGCCCCTCAACTAATGAAAAACTGTTTTTT,CASSRRGPSTNEKLFF
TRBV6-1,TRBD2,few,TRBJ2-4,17,TGTGCCAGCAGTGAAGGGGGACTAGCGAAAGCCAAAAACATTCAGTACTTC,CASSEGGLAKAKNIQYF
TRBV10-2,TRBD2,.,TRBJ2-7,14,TGCGCCACCGGCACTAGCGGGGGTTACTACGAGCAGTACTTC,CATGTSGGYYEQYF
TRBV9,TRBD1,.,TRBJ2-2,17,TGTGCCAGCAGCCCGAAGGCCGGGACAGGGGTTACCGGGGAGCTGTTTTTT,CASSPKAGTGVTGELFF
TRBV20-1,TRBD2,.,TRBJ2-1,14,TGCAGTCCCGTCCTAGCGGGGGGGTACAATGAGCAGTTCTTC,CSPVLAGGYNEQFF
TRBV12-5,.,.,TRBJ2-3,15,TGTGCTAGTGGTTCCTCCGCCGTTGTACACGATACGCAGTATTTT,CASGSSAVVHDTQYF
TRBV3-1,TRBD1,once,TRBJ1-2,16,TGTGCCAGCAGCCAAGTTCAAACAGGGGGCAACTATGACTACACCTTC,CASSQVQTGGNYDYTF
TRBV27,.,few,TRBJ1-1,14,TGTGCCAGCAGTTTATCGCGGGGGTACACTGAAGCTTTCTTT,CASSLSRGYTEAFF
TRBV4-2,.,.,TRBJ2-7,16,TGTGCCAGCAGCCAAGATATCGCAGATAGCGCCTACGAGCAGTACTTC,CASSQDIADSAYEQYF
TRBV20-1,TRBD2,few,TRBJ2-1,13,TGCAGCAACCCGGGACTAGCGGTAAATGAGCAGTTCTTC,CSNPGLAVNEQFF
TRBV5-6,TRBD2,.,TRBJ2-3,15,TGTGCCAGCAGTTCAGCGGGAGGGGTGACAGATACGCAGTATTTT,CASSSAGGVTDTQYF
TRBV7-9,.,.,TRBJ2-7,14,TGTGCCAGCAGCTTTAGCATAGACAGCGACGAGCAGTACTTC,CASSFSIDSDEQYF